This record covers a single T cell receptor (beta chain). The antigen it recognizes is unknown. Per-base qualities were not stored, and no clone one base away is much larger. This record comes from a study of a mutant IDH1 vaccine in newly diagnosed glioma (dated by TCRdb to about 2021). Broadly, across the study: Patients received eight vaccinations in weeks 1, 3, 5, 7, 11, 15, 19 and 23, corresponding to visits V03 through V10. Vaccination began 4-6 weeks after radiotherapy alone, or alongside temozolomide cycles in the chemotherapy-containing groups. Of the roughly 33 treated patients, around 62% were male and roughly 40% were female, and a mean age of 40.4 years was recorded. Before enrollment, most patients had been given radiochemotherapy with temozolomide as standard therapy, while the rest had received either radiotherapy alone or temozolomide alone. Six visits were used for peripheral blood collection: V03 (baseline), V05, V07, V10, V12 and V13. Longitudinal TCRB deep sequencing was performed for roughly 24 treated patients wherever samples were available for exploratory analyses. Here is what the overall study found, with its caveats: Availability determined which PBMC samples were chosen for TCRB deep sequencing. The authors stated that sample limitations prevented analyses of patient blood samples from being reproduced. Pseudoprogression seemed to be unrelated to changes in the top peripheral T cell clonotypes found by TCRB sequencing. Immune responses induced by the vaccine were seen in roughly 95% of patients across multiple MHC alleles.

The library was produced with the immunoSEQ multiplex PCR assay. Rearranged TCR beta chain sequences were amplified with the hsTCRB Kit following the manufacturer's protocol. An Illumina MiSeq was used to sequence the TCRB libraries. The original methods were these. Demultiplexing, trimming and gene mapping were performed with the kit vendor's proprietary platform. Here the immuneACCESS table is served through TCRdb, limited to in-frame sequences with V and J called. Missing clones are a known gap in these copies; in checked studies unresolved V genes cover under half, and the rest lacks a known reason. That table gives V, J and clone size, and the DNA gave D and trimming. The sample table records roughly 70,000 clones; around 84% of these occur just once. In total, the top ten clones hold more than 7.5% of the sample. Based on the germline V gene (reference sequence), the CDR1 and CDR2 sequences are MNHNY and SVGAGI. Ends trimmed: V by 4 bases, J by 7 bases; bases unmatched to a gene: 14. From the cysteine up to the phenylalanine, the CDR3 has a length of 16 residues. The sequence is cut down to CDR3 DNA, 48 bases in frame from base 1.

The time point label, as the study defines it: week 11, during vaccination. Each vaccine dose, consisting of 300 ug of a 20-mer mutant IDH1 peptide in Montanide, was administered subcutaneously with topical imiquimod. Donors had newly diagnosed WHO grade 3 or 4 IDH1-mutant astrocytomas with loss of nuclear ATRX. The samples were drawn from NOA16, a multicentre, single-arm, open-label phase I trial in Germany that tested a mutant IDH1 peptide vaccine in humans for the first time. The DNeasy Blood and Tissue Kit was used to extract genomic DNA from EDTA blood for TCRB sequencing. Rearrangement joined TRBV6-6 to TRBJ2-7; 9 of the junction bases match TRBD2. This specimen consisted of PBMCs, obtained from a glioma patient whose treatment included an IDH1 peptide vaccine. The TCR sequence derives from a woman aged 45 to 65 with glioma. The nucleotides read TGTGCCAGCAGTTCCCCCCAGCGGGGGGTAGTTTGGGAGCAGTACTTC. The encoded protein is CASSSPQRGVVWEQYF.